The 30 T cell receptor beta chains listed next were all sequenced from one sample in a study of cytomegalovirus exposure and HLA in healthy donors. PCR amplification relied on 60 Vbeta primers (plus 13 Jbeta primers). Measured with immunoSEQ multiplex PCR; TCRdb has only the in-frame clones, and not every one. The table shows some 180,000 clones, with roughly 80% occurring only once. Source material: PBMCs. Source of these receptors: a girl aged 10 to 17 in good health and CMV-seropositive.

The gene calls are TRBV6-5 and TRBJ2-1; TRBD2 matches 11 bases. The CDR3 runs 15 residues. Germline CDR1 MNHEY, CDR2 SVGAGI. Trimming removed 6 bases from V and 8 bases from J; junction bases left unmatched: 9. CDR3 in amino acids: CASRPGTSGLDEQFF. Written as DNA, the CDR3 is TGTGCCAGCAGACCCGGGACTAGCGGTCTCGATGAGCAGTTCTTC.

The V call is TRBV13, the J call TRBJ2-5, with no clear D. This CDR3 contains 11 residues. V shed 3 bases and J shed 3 bases, with 2 bases lying between them. Germline V gives CDR1 PRHDT, CDR2 FYEKMQ (reference sequence). CDR3 in DNA: TGTGCCAGCAGCTTCGAAGAGACCCAGTACTTC. Translation gives CASSFEETQYF.

The chain couples TRBV4-1 to TRBJ2-2, with 7 bases that match TRBD1. Trimming cost V 3 bases and J 4 bases; bases outside gene matches: 5. The CDR3 spans 15 residues. The germline V gene encodes CDR1 MGHRA and CDR2 YSYEKL. CDR3 in amino acids: CASSQRGLGTGELFF. The CDR3 region has the DNA TGCGCCAGCAGCCAGAGGGGGCTCGGCACCGGGGAGCTGTTTTTT.

CDR3 amino acids: CASRGRTNEKLFF. In DNA, the CDR3 is TGTGCCAGCAGGGGGCGAACTAATGAAAAACTGTTTTTT. This sequence joins TRBV6-5 and TRBJ1-4; TRBD1 is a possible D gene (5 bases). Germline assignment: CDR1 MNHEY and CDR2 SVGAGI. The ends were cut back, 6 bases at V and 1 base at J, with 6 bases in the middle. This CDR3 region has 13 residues.

V is TRBV7-9 and J is TRBJ1-3, with 9 nucleotides matching TRBD1. Germline V gives CDR1 SEHNR, CDR2 FQNEAQ (reference sequence). Unmatched junction bases numbered 4, after V lost 3 bases and J lost 4 bases. CDR3 length: 15 amino acids. Here the CDR3 DNA reads TGTGCCAGCAGCTTCGGGACAGGGTTCGGAAACACCATATATTTT. Translating gives CASSFGTGFGNTIYF.

CDR3: CASSADRASVVGETQYF. CDR3 DNA sequence: TGTGCCAGTAGTGCGGACAGGGCCTCAGTTGTCGGAGAGACCCAGTACTTC. The chain combines TRBV19 with TRBJ2-5; 8 bases are shared with TRBD1. The germline CDR1 and CDR2 sequences are LNHDA and SQIVND (reference sequence). There are 17 residues in the CDR3. J gave up 4 bases and V 5 bases, and 15 bases lay outside the gene matches. The full variable domain, its missing parts supplied by reference TRBV19 and TRBJ2-5, is DGGITQSPKYLFRKEGQNVTLSCEQNLNHDAMYWYRQDPGQGLRLIYYSQIVNDFQKGDIAEGYSVSREKKESFPLTVTSAQKNPTAFYLCASSADRASVVGETQYFGPGTRLLVL.

This rearrangement joins TRBV19 to TRBJ2-5; 8 positions match TRBD2. The CDR3 consists of 14 residues. V lost 5 bases and J lost 3; bases outside the gene matches: 5. Germline V lookup: CDR1 LNHDA, CDR2 SQIVND (reference sequence). The DNA of the CDR3 is TGTGCCAGTAGTCCGCAAGCGGGAGAAGAGACCCAGTACTTC. As protein: CASSPQAGEETQYF. The complete variable domain, with remaining parts taken from reference TRBV19 and TRBJ2-5, reads DGGITQSPKYLFRKEGQNVTLSCEQNLNHDAMYWYRQDPGQGLRLIYYSQIVNDFQKGDIAEGYSVSREKKESFPLTVTSAQKNPTAFYLCASSPQAGEETQYFGPGTRLLVL.

The J gene is TRBJ2-2, the V gene TRBV7-7, with D unresolved. V was clipped by 6 bases and J by 1 base, with 15 bases between them. CDR3 length: 16 amino acids. Germline V CDR1 and CDR2: SSHAT, FNYEAQ (reference sequence). CDR3 nucleotides: TGTGCCAGCAGTCGCCGGGTCCAAGGGAACACCGGGGAGCTGTTTTTT. Translating gives CASSRRVQGNTGELFF.

The genes are TRBV2 and TRBJ1-4; D is unresolved. The germline V gene encodes CDR1 SNHLY and CDR2 FYNNEI. The CDR3 length is 12 residues. The V and J ends lost 6 bases and 7 bases respectively, with 9 bases between them. Here the CDR3 reads CASRAVVEKLFF. The CDR3 nucleotides read TGTGCCAGCAGGGCAGTGGTTGAAAAACTGTTTTTT.

This chain uses TRBV6-5 with TRBJ1-2, with 8 positions matching TRBD1. Per the germline V gene, CDR1 is MNHEY and CDR2 is SVGAGI. The trim removed 5 bases at V and 7 bases at J, leaving 6 bases unmatched. The CDR3 is 13 residues long. The CDR3 protein is CASSQGQGVGYTF. CDR3 DNA sequence: TGTGCCAGCAGTCAAGGACAGGGAGTTGGCTACACCTTC.

V usage is TRBV18 and J usage is TRBJ2-5, with 9 bases identical to TRBD2. The trim removed 5 bases at V and 5 bases at J, leaving 9 bases unmatched. CDR1 is KGHSH and CDR2 is LQKENI in the germline V gene. CDR3 size: 15 residues. CDR3 in DNA: TGTGCCAGCTCATCCGTAGCGGGAGCCCCTGAGACCCAGTACTTC. Its protein is CASSSVAGAPETQYF.

The V call is TRBV30, the J call TRBJ1-3; the D gene is possibly TRBD1 (6 bases). Germline loops: CDR1 GTSNPN, CDR2 SVGIG (reference sequence). Trimming took 1 base from V and 4 from J, leaving 14 bases between them. The CDR3 runs to 15 residues. CDR3 loop: CAWSGVGARGNTIYF. The CDR3 DNA is TGTGCCTGGAGTGGTGTGGGGGCAAGAGGAAACACCATATATTTT. Together with reference TRBV30 and TRBJ1-3, the CDR3 gives the full variable domain: SQTIHQWPATLVQPVGSPLSLECTVEGTSNPNLYWYRQAAGRGLQLLFYSVGIGQISSEVPQNLSASRPQDRQFILSSKKLLLSDSGFYLCAWSGVGARGNTIYFGEGSWLTVV.

The chain is built from TRBV2 and TRBJ2-2; D is unresolved. This CDR3 contains 16 residues. Germline CDR1 and CDR2: SNHLY and FYNNEI. The V gene lost 1 base and the J gene lost 2 bases, with 11 bases spanning the gap. CDR3 DNA: TGTGCCAGCAGTGAAGTAGAACTATTCAACACCGGGGAGCTGTTTTTT. Its translation is CASSEVELFNTGELFF.

The chain joins TRBV13 to TRBJ2-1, with D perhaps TRBD2 (6 bases). Germline CDR1 reads PRHDT; CDR2 reads FYEKMQ (reference sequence). The CDR3 extends over 15 amino acids. Deletions cut 3 bases from V and 3 bases from J, with 12 bases between. CDR3 protein: CASSFPGAIYNEQFF. Here the CDR3 DNA reads TGTGCCAGCAGCTTCCCGGGAGCGATCTACAATGAGCAGTTCTTC.

The rearrangement uses TRBV30 and TRBJ2-3, with TRBD2 identical over 15 bases. Germline V gene lookup returns CDR1 GTSNPN and CDR2 SVGIG (reference sequence). V lost 3 bases to trimming and J lost 4 bases; unmatched junction nucleotides: 5. This CDR3 has 16 amino acids. The CDR3 DNA reads as TGTGCCTGGAGCCAGGGACTAGCGGGAGGCCCAGATACGCAGTATTTT. Encoded protein: CAWSQGLAGGPDTQYF.

The chain combines TRBV10-1 with TRBJ2-7; tentative D call: TRBD2 (6 bases). V was shortened by 4 bases and J by 4 bases, with 17 bases between the two germline ends. The CDR3 is 15 residues long. Germline V lookup: CDR1 WNHNN, CDR2 SYGVQD (reference sequence). The CDR3 sequence is CASSGPQGGGYEQYF. DNA of the CDR3: TGCGCCAGCAGTGGCCCCCAGGGAGGTGGGTACGAGCAGTACTTC.

This chain links TRBV7-3 with TRBJ2-1, with TRBD2 matching 10 bases. J lost 8 bases, V lost 2 bases, and 9 bases had no gene match. This CDR3 has 16 amino acids. Germline V CDR1 and CDR2: SGHTA, FQGTGA. In DNA form, the CDR3 reads TGTGCCAGCAGCTTACAGGCTAGCGGGAGCTCGGATGAGCAGTTCTTC. This encodes CASSLQASGSSDEQFF.

J is TRBJ2-7 and V is TRBV10-2; no clear D. V was clipped by 9 bases and J by 7 bases, with 13 bases between them. Per the germline V gene, CDR1 is WSHSY and CDR2 is SAAADI. The CDR3 consists of 11 residues. For the CDR3, the DNA is TGCGCCAGTTTCTACGCCGGGGAGCAGTACTTC. The encoded protein is CASFYAGEQYF.

V and J are TRBV13 and TRBJ2-7; tentatively, D is TRBD2 (6 bases). V was shortened by 2 bases and J by 6 bases, with 14 bases between the two germline ends. Germline V gene data show CDR1 as PRHDT and CDR2 as FYEKMQ (reference sequence). The CDR3 spans 14 residues. The CDR3 spells CASSLKTSTGEQYF. In nucleotides, the CDR3 is TGTGCCAGCAGCTTAAAAACTAGCACGGGCGAGCAGTACTTC.

The chain links TRBV15 to TRBJ1-1; 7 positions match TRBD1. The CDR3 is 14 amino acids. V lost 5 bases, J lost 1 base, and 4 bases stayed unmatched. The germline V gene has CDR1 LNHNV and CDR2 YYDKDF (reference sequence). CDR3 residues: CATSGNRGNTEAFF. The CDR3 DNA is TGTGCCACCAGCGGCAACAGGGGGAACACTGAAGCTTTCTTT.

This clone was counted between two and nine times. This chain links TRBV29-1 with TRBJ2-7; TRBD2 matches at 11 bases. Per germline, CDR1 SQVTM and CDR2 ANQGSEA. CDR3 length: 16 amino acids. V trimming: 2 bases; J trimming: 5 bases; junction bases outside the gene matches: 11. The chain's CDR3 is CSVETGTSGRWDEQYF. The CDR3 DNA reads TGCAGCGTTGAAACCGGGACTAGCGGCCGGTGGGACGAGCAGTACTTC.

This clone was counted a single time. The chain combines TRBV7-9 with TRBJ2-7; D perhaps matches TRBD2 (5 bases). This CDR3 comprises 15 residues. The germline V and J ends were trimmed by 4 bases and 2 bases, with 15 bases remaining between them. The germline CDR1 and CDR2 sequences are SEHNR and FQNEAQ (reference sequence). This CDR3 is CASSSQTGRAYEQYF. Written as DNA, the CDR3 is TGTGCCAGCAGCTCTCAAACGGGAAGGGCCTACGAGCAGTACTTC.

V and J are TRBV7-7 and TRBJ2-1, with 8 nucleotides matching TRBD1. V lost 8 bases, J lost 2 bases, and 8 bases stayed unmatched. The CDR3 runs to 15 residues. CDR1 is SSHAT, CDR2 FNYEAQ, per germline (reference sequence). The CDR3 sequence: CASSTGTGPYNEQFF. CDR3 nucleotide sequence: TGTGCCAGCTCCACCGGGACAGGTCCCTACAATGAGCAGTTCTTC.

The rearrangement links TRBV4-1 to TRBJ1-1, with 7 bases aligning to TRBD1. Germline trimming cut 0 bases from V and 1 base from J; bases unmatched to any gene: 2. CDR3 length: 15 amino acids. The germline CDR1 and CDR2 sequences are MGHRA and YSYEKL. In nucleotides, the CDR3 is TGCGCCAGCAGCCAAGATCGACAGGGGAACACTGAAGCTTTCTTT. Its protein is CASSQDRQGNTEAFF.

This chain links TRBV18 with TRBJ1-4, with 9 bases identical to TRBD1. The germline CDR1 and CDR2 sequences are KGHSH and LQKENI. The J segment lost 11 bases and the V segment lost 4 bases, leaving 5 bases of the junction unmatched. The CDR3 is made up of 13 amino acids. The CDR3 DNA reads as TGTGCCAGCTCACTCCGGGACAGGGCCAAACTGTTTTTT. Protein: CASSLRDRAKLFF.

The chain uses TRBV4-2 and TRBJ2-3; maybe TRBD2 (6 bases). The germline CDR1 and CDR2 sequences are LGHNA and YNFKEQ. CDR3 length equals 16 residues. V was shortened by 1 base and J by 4 bases, with 15 bases between the two germline ends. CDR3 sequence (DNA): TGTGCCAGCAGCCAAGGGAGCTCCGGAGGGGCAGATACGCAGTATTTT. Translated, it gives CASSQGSSGGADTQYF.

The chain carries TRBV5-1 and TRBJ2-5; 8 bases line up with TRBD2. The CDR3 totals 15 residues. Germline-derived CDR1 and CDR2 are SGHRS and YFSETQ. V lost 1 base to trimming and J lost 4 bases; unmatched junction nucleotides: 6. Written as DNA, the CDR3 is TGCGCCAGCAGCTTGTCTGGGCTAGCGGGAGAGACCCAGTACTTC. Its translation is CASSLSGLAGETQYF. Using reference TRBV5-1 and TRBJ2-5 for the parts outside the CDR3, the full variable domain is KAGVTQTPRYLIKTRGQQVTLSCSPISGHRSVSWYQQTPGQGLQFLFEYFSETQRNKGNFPGRFSGRQFSNSRSEMNVSTLELGDSALYLCASSLSGLAGETQYFGPGTRLLVL.

The genes are TRBV13 and TRBJ1-2; D is possibly TRBD1 (6 bases). The CDR3 is 17 amino acids. From germline, CDR1 is PRHDT and CDR2 FYEKMQ (reference sequence). Trimming took 2 bases from V and 11 from J, leaving 27 bases between them. The chain's CDR3 is CASSLSPPQGGSYRYTF. CDR3 coding DNA: TGTGCCAGCAGCTTATCCCCCCCACAGGGCGGGAGTTACCGTTACACCTTC.

The genes are TRBV5-1 and TRBJ2-2; perhaps TRBD1 as D (5 bases). The CDR3 contains 13 residues. Germline V gene data show CDR1 as SGHRS and CDR2 as YFSETQ. Between the trimmed V and J ends, which lost 5 bases and 2 bases, there was a span of 7 bases. The CDR3 bases are TGCGCCAGCAGGACAGCAAACACCGGGGAGCTGTTTTTT. This translates into CASRTANTGELFF. The full variable domain, its missing parts supplied by reference TRBV5-1 and TRBJ2-2, is KAGVTQTPRYLIKTRGQQVTLSCSPISGHRSVSWYQQTPGQGLQFLFEYFSETQRNKGNFPGRFSGRQFSNSRSEMNVSTLELGDSALYLCASRTANTGELFFGEGSRLTVL.

This chain connects TRBV30 to TRBJ2-3; 8 nucleotides agree with TRBD2. Germline CDR1 and CDR2: GTSNPN and SVGIG (reference sequence). The J segment lost 4 bases and the V segment lost 2 bases, leaving 5 bases of the junction unmatched. This CDR3 is built from 14 residues. CDR3 protein: CAWSSSGSADTQYF. As DNA, the CDR3 is TGTGCCTGGAGTTCGAGCGGGAGCGCAGATACGCAGTATTTT.